The 32 T cell receptor beta chains listed next were all sequenced from one sample in a study of T-cell memory formation after mild COVID-19. TCRdb re-called the 5' RACE reads through MiXCR, storing one row per CDR3 protein. Among around 50,000 distinct CDR3 sequences, roughly a quarter were seen once, and the ten largest hold around 44%. What was sequenced was PBMCs or a T cell subset sorted from them (not recorded which). The receptors derive from a man aged 18 to 35 who had mild COVID-19 (a few samples of this study predate the infection). Cell type and time point are not known.

This clonotype has a count of ten or more. The chain's CDR3 is CASSYRENNEQFF. CDR3 nucleotide sequence: TGTGCCAGCAGTTACAGGGAAAACAATGAGCAGTTCTTC. The V call is TRBV6-2 or TRBV6-3, the J call TRBJ2-1, with D unresolved. The CDR3 is made up of 13 amino acids. V was cut by 2 bases and J by 5 bases, with 7 bases left in between. Per germline, CDR1 MNHEY and CDR2 SVGEGT.

The V gene is TRBV12-3 or TRBV12-4, the J gene TRBJ2-7; D gene unclear. V was pared by 5 bases and J by 2 bases, with 7 bases between. This CDR3 region has 12 residues. CDR3 nucleotide sequence: TGTGCCAGCAGTCCAAGACCCTACGAGCAGTACTTC. Protein sequence: CASSPRPYEQYF.

This clonotype was counted between two and nine times. V and J are TRBV4-2 and TRBJ2-3; possibly TRBD2 for D (6 bases). Germline V gives CDR1 LGHNA, CDR2 YNFKEQ. The CDR3 totals 14 residues. V was shortened by 4 bases and J by 4 bases, with 12 bases between the two germline ends. The CDR3 DNA reads as TGTGCCAGCAGCCCCGGACTACCTTCAGATACGCAGTATTTT. The encoded protein is CASSPGLPSDTQYF.

The J gene is TRBJ2-1, the V gene TRBV10-3, with TRBD1 as a possible D gene (6 bases). The V gene lost 2 bases and the J gene lost 8 bases, with 16 bases spanning the gap. The germline gives CDR1 ENHRY, CDR2 SYGVKD. This CDR3 region has 15 residues. The CDR3 DNA sequence: TGTGCCATCAGTGAGACAGGGCGGTCGGTCGATGAGCAGTTCTTC. Protein: CAISETGRSVDEQFF.

This clonotype was detected only a few times. This chain joins TRBV9 and TRBJ2-2; no firm D call. The CDR3 length is 12 residues. V lost 4 bases and J 7 bases, leaving 8 bases between the germline ends. CDR1 and CDR2 (germline): SGDLS, YYNGEE. CDR3 protein: CASSTYNGELFF. The CDR3 nucleotides read TGTGCCAGCAGCACGTATAACGGGGAGCTGTTTTTT.

The chain combines TRBV2 with TRBJ2-6, with D perhaps assigned TRBD1 or TRBD2 (5 bases each). With 8 bases removed from V and 4 bases from J, the gap between germline ends came to 12 bases. The CDR3 has 14 amino acids. The germline CDR1 and CDR2 sequences are SNHLY and FYNNEI. CDR3 loop: CASPTGLGANVLTF. The CDR3 coding sequence is TGTGCCAGCCCAACGGGGCTCGGGGCCAACGTCCTGACTTTC.

The rearrangement links TRBV13 to TRBJ2-1; D may be TRBD2 (7 bases). Germline loops: CDR1 PRHDT, CDR2 FYEKMQ (reference sequence). The CDR3 is made up of 15 amino acids. Trimming removed 1 base from V and 7 bases from J, with 14 bases in between. The CDR3 spells CASSLVRGAGNEQFF. The CDR3 DNA follows: TGTGCCAGCAGCTTAGTCCGGGGGGCCGGGAATGAGCAGTTCTTC.

This clonotype was counted only a few times. V usage is TRBV15 and J usage is TRBJ2-2, with D possibly TRBD2 on 5 matching bases. Per germline, CDR1 LNHNV and CDR2 YYDKDF (reference sequence). The length of the CDR3 is 14 residues. V lost 1 base to trimming and J lost 4 bases, with 7 bases between them. This chain's CDR3 is CATSRGRGTGELFF. CDR3 sequence (DNA): TGTGCCACCAGCAGAGGTCGGGGCACCGGGGAGCTGTTTTTT.

This clonotype showed up just a few times. J is TRBJ1-3 and V is TRBV28; no firm D call. The CDR3 runs to 14 residues. The ends were cut back, 2 bases at V and 4 bases at J, with 9 bases in the middle. Looked up from germline, CDR1 is MDHEN and CDR2 is SYDVKM. Here the CDR3 reads CASSLEGSGNTIYF. The CDR3 coding sequence is TGTGCCAGCAGTTTAGAAGGGAGCGGAAACACCATATATTTT.

V is TRBV4-2 and J is TRBJ1-5, with TRBD1 identical over 7 bases. This CDR3 region has 16 residues. The germline V gene encodes CDR1 LGHNA and CDR2 YNFKEQ. The V segment lost 3 bases and the J segment 1 base; nucleotides outside the gene matches: 6. This chain's CDR3 is CASSQSYRGSNQPQHF. The CDR3 nucleotides are TGTGCCAGCAGCCAGAGTTACAGGGGAAGCAATCAGCCCCAGCATTTT.

There are a few counts of this clonotype. The rearrangement uses TRBV7-8 and TRBJ2-7; tentative D call: TRBD2 (5 bases). The CDR3 is 14 amino acids. Looked up from germline, CDR1 is SGHVS and CDR2 is FQNEAQ. Deletions cut 7 bases from V and 4 bases from J, with 17 bases between. CDR3 sequence (DNA): TGTGCCAGCACTCCGCAAGTACGGGGTTACGAGCAGTACGTC. Translated: CASTPQVRGYEQYV.

This chain joins TRBV12-3 or TRBV12-4 and TRBJ2-3, with 9 bases matching TRBD1. The CDR3 length is 12 residues. With 5 bases clipped from V and 8 bases from J, the junction kept 2 bases outside the gene matches. The CDR3 loop reads CASSPTGGTQYF. In nucleotides, the CDR3 is TGTGCCAGCAGTCCGACAGGGGGTACGCAGTATTTT.

The chain uses TRBV20-1 and TRBJ1-1, with a weak D call TRBD1 (5 bases). Germline CDR1 is DFQATT and CDR2 is SNEGSKA (reference sequence). This CDR3 comprises 14 residues. Trimming pared 6 bases from V and 0 bases from J, leaving 14 bases between. The CDR3: CSAPREGMNTEAFF. DNA of the CDR3: TGCAGTGCACCCCGGGAGGGGATGAACACTGAAGCTTTCTTT.

In its sample, this clonotype was seen a few times. The chain recombines TRBV5-5 with TRBJ2-3; D uncertain. V gave up 1 base and J gave up 2 bases, with 11 bases separating them. The CDR3 covers 15 residues. CDR1 is SGHKS, CDR2 YYEKEE, per germline (reference sequence). As DNA, the CDR3 is TGTGCCAGCAGCTTGTCCCCGGGTAACACAGATACGCAGTATTTT. Translating gives CASSLSPGNTDTQYF.

This clonotype was seen more than once but under ten times. The chain is built from TRBV7-2 and TRBJ2-3; D unclear. Trimming pared 2 bases from V and 0 bases from J, leaving 15 bases between. The CDR3 is 17 residues long. The germline gives CDR1 SGHTA, CDR2 FQGNSA. CDR3 DNA: TGTGCCAGCAGCTTAAGTGTTAAGGATTCTAGCACAGATACGCAGTATTTT. Protein: CASSLSVKDSSTDTQYF. The full variable domain, its missing parts supplied by reference TRBV7-2 and TRBJ2-3, is GAGVSQSPSNKVTEKGKDVELRCDPISGHTALYWYRQSLGQGLEFLIYFQGNSAPDKSGLPSDRFSAERTGGSVSTLTIQRTQQEDSAVYLCASSLSVKDSSTDTQYFGPGTRLTVL.

The chain links TRBV7-9 to TRBJ2-3; D not certain. This CDR3 contains 12 residues. Germline values: CDR1 SEHNR, CDR2 FQNEAQ (reference sequence). Trimming stripped 2 bases from V and 5 bases from J, with 5 bases between. Here the CDR3 reads CASSLSQDTQYF. CDR3 in DNA: TGTGCCAGCAGCTTAAGTCAAGATACGCAGTATTTT. Full variable domain (remainder filled in from reference TRBV7-9 and TRBJ2-3): DTGVSQNPRHKITKRGQNVTFRCDPISEHNRLYWYRQTLGQGPEFLTYFQNEAQLEKSRLLSDRFSAERPKGSFSTLEIQRTEQGDSAMYLCASSLSQDTQYFGPGTRLTVL.

Many counts were recorded for this clonotype. The rearrangement joins TRBV7-9 to TRBJ1-1; a possible D gene is TRBD1 (5 bases). Germline CDR1 and CDR2: SEHNR and FQNEAQ (reference sequence). The CDR3 totals 13 residues. V shed 6 bases and J shed 6 bases, with 14 bases lying between them. The CDR3 loop is CASRRGAAPEAFF. The CDR3 region has the DNA TGTGCCAGCAGAAGAGGGGCTGCGCCTGAAGCTTTCTTT.

The chain employs TRBV6-5 and TRBJ1-1; TRBD1 might be the D (5 bases). The germline CDR1 and CDR2 sequences are MNHEY and SVGAGI. CDR3 length: 11 amino acids. Trimming took 8 bases from V and 8 from J, leaving 12 bases between them. CDR3 in amino acids: CASGQGEEAFF. As DNA, the CDR3 is TGTGCCAGCGGGCAGGGCGAGGAAGCTTTCTTT.

The chain has TRBV20-1 and TRBJ2-7, with D perhaps assigned TRBD1 or TRBD2 (5 bases each). Trimming removed 1 base at V and 0 bases at J, with 16 bases between. Per germline, CDR1 DFQATT and CDR2 SNEGSKA (reference sequence). CDR3 length: 16 amino acids. For the CDR3, the DNA is TGCAGTGCTAGAGGTCGCCGGGACGCCGCCTCCTACGAGCAGTACTTC. This sequence encodes CSARGRRDAASYEQYF.

The rearrangement joins TRBV16 to TRBJ2-7, with D possibly being TRBD1 (5 bases). This CDR3 comprises 16 residues. In germline, CDR1 is KGHSY, CDR2 FQNENV. Trimming removed 0 bases at V and 1 base at J, with 13 bases between. The CDR3, as DNA: TGTGCCAGCAGCCAATCGGTCCAGGGCTCGTCCTACGAGCAGTACGTC. Its translation is CASSQSVQGSSYEQYV.

This chain uses TRBV7-9 with TRBJ2-5; tentatively, D is TRBD2 (5 bases). In germline, CDR1 is SEHNR, CDR2 FQNEAQ (reference sequence). Deletions cut 4 bases from V and 3 bases from J, with 6 bases between. This CDR3 comprises 12 residues. The CDR3 is CASSSGKETQYF. The CDR3 DNA reads TGTGCCAGCAGCTCCGGGAAAGAGACCCAGTACTTC.

A single count supports this clonotype. This chain connects TRBV4-3 to TRBJ2-3; 12 bases are shared with TRBD2. The CDR3 loop spans 16 amino acids. CDR1 LGHNA and CDR2 YSLEER come from the germline V gene. Trimming removed 1 base from V and 4 bases from J; junction bases left unmatched: 3. DNA of the CDR3: TGCGCCAGCAGCCAAGTGGCTAGCGGGGGGGCAGATACGCAGTATTTT. This codes for CASSQVASGGADTQYF.

This chain joins TRBV28 and TRBJ2-1, with 10 bases that match TRBD1. V shed 5 bases and J 6 bases; nucleotides not matched to a gene: 7. From germline, CDR1 is MDHEN and CDR2 SYDVKM. This CDR3 comprises 15 residues. CDR3 DNA sequence: TGTGCCAGCAGTCCCGGGACAGGGGACGCCAATGAGCAGTTCTTC. The encoded protein is CASSPGTGDANEQFF.

This clonotype was picked up a small number of times. This rearrangement joins TRBV20-1 to TRBJ2-1; D call uncertain. CDR3 length: 13 amino acids. Germline CDR1 and CDR2: DFQATT and SNEGSKA (reference sequence). Trimming left V 0 bases short and J 7 bases short, with 10 bases between. The CDR3 DNA is TGCAGTGCTAGAGAGTCAGATAGAAATGAGCAGTTCTTC. It codes for CSARESDRNEQFF.

This chain links TRBV4-1 with TRBJ2-3; D not certain. V dropped 1 base and J dropped 4 bases, with 6 bases sitting between them. Germline V gene sequence: CDR1 MGHRA, CDR2 YSYEKL. The CDR3 is 13 residues long. CDR3 DNA sequence: TGCGCCAGCAGCCAAGGGGGTTCAGATACGCAGTATTTT. Translating it yields CASSQGGSDTQYF.

The genes are TRBV12-3 or TRBV12-4 and TRBJ1-2, with TRBD1 matching over 10 bases. With V trimmed by 6 bases and J by 1 base, 5 bases remained unmatched. The CDR3 runs 15 residues. CDR3 loop: CASRRDRGYNYGYTF. The CDR3 region has the DNA TGTGCCAGCAGGCGGGACAGGGGTTATAACTATGGCTACACCTTC.

The rearrangement links TRBV12-3 or TRBV12-4 to TRBJ2-6; D is perhaps TRBD1 (6 bases). Trimming left V 5 bases short and J 3 bases short, with 11 bases between. This CDR3 spans 15 amino acids. DNA of the CDR3: TGTGCCAGCAGTCCAGGGGTGGATGGGGCCAACGTCCTGACTTTC. Translating it yields CASSPGVDGANVLTF.

A few counts support this clonotype. The V and J genes are TRBV12-3 or TRBV12-4 and TRBJ2-2; D remains unclear. The CDR3 is made up of 13 amino acids. V dropped 6 bases and J dropped 6 bases, with 11 bases sitting between them. The CDR3, as DNA: TGTGCCAGCAGCCCCGAGGAAGCCGGGGAGCTGTTTTTT. Amino acids: CASSPEEAGELFF.

The rearrangement uses TRBV19 and TRBJ2-4, with 9 bases identical to TRBD1. Germline loops: CDR1 LNHDA, CDR2 SQIVND (reference sequence). CDR3 length: 15 amino acids. V lost 4 bases to trimming and J lost 8 bases; unmatched junction nucleotides: 9. DNA for the CDR3: TGTGCCAGTAGTACCAGGGAGACAGGGGGGTACATTCAGTACTTC. This gives the protein CASSTRETGGYIQYF.

The V gene is TRBV4-2, the J gene TRBJ2-3, with D unclear. Trimming pared 0 bases from V and 0 bases from J, leaving 4 bases between. Germline loops: CDR1 LGHNA, CDR2 YNFKEQ. The CDR3 totals 14 residues. In nucleotides, the CDR3 is TGTGCCAGCAGCCAAGAGGCCAGCACAGATACGCAGTATTTT. Amino acid sequence: CASSQEASTDTQYF.

In this sample, this clonotype turned up a few times. V and J are TRBV18 and TRBJ2-3; D remains unclear. The CDR3 runs 11 residues. The V gene's germline CDR1 is KGHSH and CDR2 LQKENI. V shed 8 bases and J shed 4 bases, with 7 bases lying between them. In DNA, the CDR3 is TGTGCCAGCCGTCTGTCAGATACGCAGTATTTT. Its translation: CASRLSDTQYF.

This clonotype was found many times. This sequence joins TRBV2 and TRBJ2-7, with 7 bases that match TRBD2. The CDR3 loop spans 11 amino acids. The germline V gene has CDR1 SNHLY and CDR2 FYNNEI. V lost 8 bases to trimming and J lost 4 bases; unmatched junction nucleotides: 2. CDR3 coding DNA: TGTGCCAGCGAACTAGCGTACGAGCAGTACGTC. This codes for CASELAYEQYV.